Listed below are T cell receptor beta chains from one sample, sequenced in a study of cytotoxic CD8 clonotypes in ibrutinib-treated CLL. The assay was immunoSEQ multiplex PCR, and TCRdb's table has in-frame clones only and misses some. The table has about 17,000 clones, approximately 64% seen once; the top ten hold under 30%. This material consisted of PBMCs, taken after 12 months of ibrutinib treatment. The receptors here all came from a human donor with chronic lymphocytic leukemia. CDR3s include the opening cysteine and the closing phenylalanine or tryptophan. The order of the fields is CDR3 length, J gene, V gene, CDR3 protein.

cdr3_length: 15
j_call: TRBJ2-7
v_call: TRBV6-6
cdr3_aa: CASSYVDRVAPEQYF

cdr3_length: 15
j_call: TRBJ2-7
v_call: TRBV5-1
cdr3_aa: CASSFRGDPTGEQYF

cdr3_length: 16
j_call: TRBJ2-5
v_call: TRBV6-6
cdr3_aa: CASSYRDRALQETQYF

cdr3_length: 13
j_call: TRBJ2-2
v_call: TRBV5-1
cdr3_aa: CASRRGHTGELFF

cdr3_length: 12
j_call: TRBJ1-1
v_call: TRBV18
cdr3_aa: CASSPQSLEAFF

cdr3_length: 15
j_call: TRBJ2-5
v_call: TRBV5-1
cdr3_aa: CASSLERVPGETQYF

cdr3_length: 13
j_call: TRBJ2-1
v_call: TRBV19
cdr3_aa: CASSIRARNEQFF

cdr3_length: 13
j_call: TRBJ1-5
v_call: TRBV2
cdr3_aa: CASSVGGNQPQHF

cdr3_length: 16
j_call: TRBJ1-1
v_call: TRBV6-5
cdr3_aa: CASSYYRPVANTEAFF

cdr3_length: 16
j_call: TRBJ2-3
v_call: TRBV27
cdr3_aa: CASSPWTGMVTDTQYF

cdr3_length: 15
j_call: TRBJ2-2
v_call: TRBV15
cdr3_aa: CATSRDGPMSGELFF

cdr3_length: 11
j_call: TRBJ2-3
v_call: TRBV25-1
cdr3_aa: CASTSTDTQYF

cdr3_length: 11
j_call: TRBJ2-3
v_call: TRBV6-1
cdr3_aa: CATALVDTQYF